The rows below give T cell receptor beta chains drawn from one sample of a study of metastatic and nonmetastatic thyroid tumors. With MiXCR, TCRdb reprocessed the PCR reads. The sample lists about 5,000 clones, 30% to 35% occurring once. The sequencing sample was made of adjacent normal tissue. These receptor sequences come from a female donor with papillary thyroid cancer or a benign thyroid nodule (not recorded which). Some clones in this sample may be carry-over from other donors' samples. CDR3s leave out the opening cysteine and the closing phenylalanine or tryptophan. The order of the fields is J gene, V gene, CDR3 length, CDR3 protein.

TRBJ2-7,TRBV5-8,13,ASSLESWEPYEQY
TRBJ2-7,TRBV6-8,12,ASGSPQGIYEQY
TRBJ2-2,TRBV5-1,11,ASSLQNTGELF
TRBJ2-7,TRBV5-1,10,ASSLDGLEQY
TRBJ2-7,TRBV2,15,ASSEVPMRDISYEQY
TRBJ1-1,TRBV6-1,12,ASSGRRMNTEAF
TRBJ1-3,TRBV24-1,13,ATSDGDREVDTIY
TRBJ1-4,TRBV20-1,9,SARLGEKLF
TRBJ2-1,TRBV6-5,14,ASSYPLGQGWSEQF
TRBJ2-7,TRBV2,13,ASIGLGQDVYEQY
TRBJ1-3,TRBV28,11,ASSFFSGNTIY
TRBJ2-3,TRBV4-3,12,ASSQGDRGDTQY
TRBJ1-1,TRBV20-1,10,TAPPGGHEAF
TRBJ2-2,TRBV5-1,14,ASSRGIAGDTGELF
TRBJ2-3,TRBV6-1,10,ASSPNPDTQY
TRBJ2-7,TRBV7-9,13,AGSGETPFSYEQY
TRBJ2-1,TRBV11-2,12,ASSRDRGRNEQF
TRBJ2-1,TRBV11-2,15,ASSLGWGGPSGSEQF
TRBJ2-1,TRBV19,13,ASSLLGQGAHEQF
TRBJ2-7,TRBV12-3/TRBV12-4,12,ASSGRTGIYEQY
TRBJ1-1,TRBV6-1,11,ASSYGGNTEAF
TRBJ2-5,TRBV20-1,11,SARTLLANTQY
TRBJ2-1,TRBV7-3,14,ASSLKGPGTSGEQF
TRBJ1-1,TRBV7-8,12,ASSLLLLNTEAF
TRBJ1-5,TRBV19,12,ASSLDHNNQPQH
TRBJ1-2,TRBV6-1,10,ASSDWFYGYT
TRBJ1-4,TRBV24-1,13,ATSDVDRIHEKLF
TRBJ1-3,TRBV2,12,ASSEDISGNTIY
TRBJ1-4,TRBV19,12,ASMDNQRHEKLF
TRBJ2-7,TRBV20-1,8,AGLFYEQC
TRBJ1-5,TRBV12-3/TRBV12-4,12,ASSKTEGVQPQH
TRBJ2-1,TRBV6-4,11,ASSEGYPNEQF
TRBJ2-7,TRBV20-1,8,SPQGGEQY
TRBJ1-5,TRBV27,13,ASSPFGRGPQPQH
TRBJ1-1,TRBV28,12,ASTAGRISTEAF
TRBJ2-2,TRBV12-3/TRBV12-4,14,ASPTGGLANTGELF
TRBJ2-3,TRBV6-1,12,ASRGLARTDTQY
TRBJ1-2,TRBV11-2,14,ASSLHSRGPDYGYT
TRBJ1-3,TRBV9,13,ASSVDGSSGNTIY
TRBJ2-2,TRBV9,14,ASSVTTRPDTGELF
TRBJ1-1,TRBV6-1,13,ASSEYDRPNTEAF
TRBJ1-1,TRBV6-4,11,ASSDSSMTEAF
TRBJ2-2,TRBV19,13,ASTSDRRETGELF
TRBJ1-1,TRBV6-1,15,ASSERGRGDVNTEAF
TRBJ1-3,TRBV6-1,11,ASIPSSGNTIY
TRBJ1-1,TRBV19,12,ASSIKIAHTEAF
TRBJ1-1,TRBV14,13,ASSPLGAWGTEAF
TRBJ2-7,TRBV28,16,ASSPRTGNFHLSYEQY
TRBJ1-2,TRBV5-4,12,ASSQGQNNYGYT
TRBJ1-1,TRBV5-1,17,ASSLYGVNRGRLDTEAF
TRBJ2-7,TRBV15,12,ATSRTTTGYEQY